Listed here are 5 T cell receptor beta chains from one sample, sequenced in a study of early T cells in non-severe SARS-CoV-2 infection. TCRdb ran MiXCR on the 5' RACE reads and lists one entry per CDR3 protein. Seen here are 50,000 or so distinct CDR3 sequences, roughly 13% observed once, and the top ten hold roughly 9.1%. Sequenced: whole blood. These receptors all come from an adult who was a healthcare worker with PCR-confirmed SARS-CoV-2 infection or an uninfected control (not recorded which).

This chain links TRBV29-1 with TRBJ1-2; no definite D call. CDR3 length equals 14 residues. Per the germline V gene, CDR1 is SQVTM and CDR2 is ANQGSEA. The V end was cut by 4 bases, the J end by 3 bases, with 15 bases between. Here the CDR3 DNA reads TGCAGCGTTGTTGGCAGGACGGAGGACTATGGCTACACCTTC. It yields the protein CSVVGRTEDYGYTF.

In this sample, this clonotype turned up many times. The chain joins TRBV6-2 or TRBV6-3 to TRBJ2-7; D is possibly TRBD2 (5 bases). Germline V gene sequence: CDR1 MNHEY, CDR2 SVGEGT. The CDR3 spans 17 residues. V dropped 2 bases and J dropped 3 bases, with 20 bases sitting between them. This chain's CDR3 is CASSYPEGLEARYEQYF. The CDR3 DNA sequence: TGTGCCAGCAGTTACCCAGAAGGATTGGAGGCACGCTACGAGCAGTACTTC.

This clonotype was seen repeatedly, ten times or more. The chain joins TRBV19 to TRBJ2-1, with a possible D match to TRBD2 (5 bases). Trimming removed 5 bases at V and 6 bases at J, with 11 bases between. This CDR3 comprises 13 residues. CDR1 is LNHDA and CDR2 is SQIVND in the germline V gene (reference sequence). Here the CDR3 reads CASSPWGANEQFF. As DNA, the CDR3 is TGTGCCAGTAGTCCCTGGGGAGCCAATGAGCAGTTCTTC.

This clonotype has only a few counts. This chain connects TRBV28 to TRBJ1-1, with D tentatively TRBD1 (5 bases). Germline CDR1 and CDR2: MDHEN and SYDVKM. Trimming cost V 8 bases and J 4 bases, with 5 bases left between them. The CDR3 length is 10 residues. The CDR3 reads CASGGTEAFF. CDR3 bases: TGTGCCAGCGGGGGCACTGAAGCTTTCTTT.

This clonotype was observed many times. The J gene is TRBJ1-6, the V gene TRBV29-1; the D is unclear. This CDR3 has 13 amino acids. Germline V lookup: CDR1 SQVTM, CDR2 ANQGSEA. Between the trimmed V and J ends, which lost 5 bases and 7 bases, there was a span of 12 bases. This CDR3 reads CSVQDARNSPLHF. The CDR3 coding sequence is TGCAGCGTTCAGGACGCGAGGAATTCACCCCTCCACTTT.